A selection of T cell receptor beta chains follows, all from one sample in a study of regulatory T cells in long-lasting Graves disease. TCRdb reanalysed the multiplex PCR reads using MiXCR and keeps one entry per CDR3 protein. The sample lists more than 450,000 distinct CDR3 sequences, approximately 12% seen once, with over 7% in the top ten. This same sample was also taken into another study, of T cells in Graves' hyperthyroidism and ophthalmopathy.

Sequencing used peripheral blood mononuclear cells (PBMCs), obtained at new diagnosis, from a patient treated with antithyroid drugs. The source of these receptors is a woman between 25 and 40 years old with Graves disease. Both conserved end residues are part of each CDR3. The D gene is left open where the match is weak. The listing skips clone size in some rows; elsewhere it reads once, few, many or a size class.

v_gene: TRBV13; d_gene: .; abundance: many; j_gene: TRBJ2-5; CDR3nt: TGTGCCAGCAGCTTGAGGGGACTTGAGACCCAGTACTTC; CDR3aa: CASSLRGLETQYF
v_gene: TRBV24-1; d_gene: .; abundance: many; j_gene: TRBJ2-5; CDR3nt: TGTGCCACCCGTGGGTGGGTAGGGGAGACCCAGTACTTC; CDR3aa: CATRGWVGETQYF
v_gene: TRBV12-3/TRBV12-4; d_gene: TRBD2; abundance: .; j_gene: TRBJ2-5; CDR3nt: TGTGCCAGCAGTTTGGGACTAGCGGACCCCCTTGGGACCCAGTACTTC; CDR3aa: CASSLGLADPLGTQYF
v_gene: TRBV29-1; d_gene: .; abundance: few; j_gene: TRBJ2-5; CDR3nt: TGCAGCGTCCACCGTGACAGGTTTGGGGAGACCCAGTACTTC; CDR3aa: CSVHRDRFGETQYF
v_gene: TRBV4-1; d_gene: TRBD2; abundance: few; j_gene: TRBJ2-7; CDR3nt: TGCGCCAGCAGCCAAGGTAGCGGGGGCGCGTACGAGCAGTACTTC; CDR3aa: CASSQGSGGAYEQYF
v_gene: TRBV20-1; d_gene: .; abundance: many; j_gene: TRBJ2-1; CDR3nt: TGCAGTGCTAAGTCGGTGGGGGCTTACAATGAGCAGTTCTTC; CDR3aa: CSAKSVGAYNEQFF
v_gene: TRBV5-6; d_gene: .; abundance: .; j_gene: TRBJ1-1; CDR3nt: TGTGCCAGCAGCCCTTTCGGATACACTGAAGCTTTCTTT; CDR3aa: CASSPFGYTEAFF
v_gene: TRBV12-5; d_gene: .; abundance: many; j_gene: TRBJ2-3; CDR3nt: TGTGCTAGTGGCTATAGCGGCACAGATACGCAGTATTTT; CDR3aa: CASGYSGTDTQYF
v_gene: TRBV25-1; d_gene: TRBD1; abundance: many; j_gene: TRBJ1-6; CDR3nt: TGTGCCAGCAGTTGGGACAGGGGGAGAAATTCACCCCTCCACTTT; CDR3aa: CASSWDRGRNSPLHF
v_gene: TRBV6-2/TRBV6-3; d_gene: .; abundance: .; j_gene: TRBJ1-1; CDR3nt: TGTGGGAACAGGGCCGGAAGCACTGAAGCTTTCTTT; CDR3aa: CGNRAGSTEAFF
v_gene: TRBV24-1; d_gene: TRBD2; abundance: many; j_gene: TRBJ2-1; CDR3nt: TGTGCCACCAGTGACGGACTAGCGGGCTCCTACAATGAGCAGTTCTTC; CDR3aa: CATSDGLAGSYNEQFF
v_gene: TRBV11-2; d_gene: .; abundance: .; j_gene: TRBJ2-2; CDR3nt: TGTGCCAGCAGCTTAGAGGCCTCCACCGGGGAGCTGTTTTTT; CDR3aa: CASSLEASTGELFF
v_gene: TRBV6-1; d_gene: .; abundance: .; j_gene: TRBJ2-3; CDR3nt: TGTGCCAGCAGGGACACCGACACAGATACGCAGTATTTT; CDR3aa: CASRDTDTDTQYF
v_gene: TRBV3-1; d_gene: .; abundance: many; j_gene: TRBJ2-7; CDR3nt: TGTGCCAGCAGCCAAGGTAGTGAAGGCTACGAGCAGTACTTC; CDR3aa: CASSQGSEGYEQYF
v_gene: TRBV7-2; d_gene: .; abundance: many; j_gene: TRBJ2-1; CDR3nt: TGTGCCAGCAGCTTAGCTCACAGGGTTAACAATGAGCAGTTCTTC; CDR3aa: CASSLAHRVNNEQFF
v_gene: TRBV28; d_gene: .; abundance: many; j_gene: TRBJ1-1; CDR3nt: TGTGCCAGCAGTCGCAGTTCGGCGAACACTGAAGCTTTCTTT; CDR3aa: CASSRSSANTEAFF
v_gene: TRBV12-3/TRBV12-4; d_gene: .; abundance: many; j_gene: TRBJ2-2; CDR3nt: TGTGCCAGCCGACTCTCGGGGCTCGGGGAGCTGTTTTTT; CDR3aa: CASRLSGLGELFF
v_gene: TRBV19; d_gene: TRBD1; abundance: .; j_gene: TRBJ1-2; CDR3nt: TGTGCCAGCAAGGGGACAGGCGTTTCAACCTTC; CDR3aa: CASKGTGVSTF
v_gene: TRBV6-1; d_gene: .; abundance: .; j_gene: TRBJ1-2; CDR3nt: TGTGCCAGCAGGCGGGACAAATATGGCTACACCTTC; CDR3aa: CASRRDKYGYTF
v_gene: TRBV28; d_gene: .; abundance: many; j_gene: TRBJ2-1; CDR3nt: TGTGCCAGCAGCCGAACCGGGCCCCCCGGGGAGCAGTTCTTC; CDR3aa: CASSRTGPPGEQFF
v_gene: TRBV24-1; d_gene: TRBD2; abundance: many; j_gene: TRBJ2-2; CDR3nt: TGTGCCACCAGTGGCCTAGCGGGAGGTACCGGGGAGCTGTTTTTT; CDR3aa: CATSGLAGGTGELFF
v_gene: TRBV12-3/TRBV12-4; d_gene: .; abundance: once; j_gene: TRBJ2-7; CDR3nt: TGTGCCAGCAGTCCCGGGACACAATTCTACGAGCAGTACTTC; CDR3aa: CASSPGTQFYEQYF
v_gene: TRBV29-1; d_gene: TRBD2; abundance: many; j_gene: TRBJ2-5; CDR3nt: TGCAGCGCCGGAGGTAGCGGGAGCCCAGAGACCCAGTACTTC; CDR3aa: CSAGGSGSPETQYF
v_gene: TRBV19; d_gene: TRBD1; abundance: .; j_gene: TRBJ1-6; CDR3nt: TGTGCCAGCCGGGACAGCTCCTATAATTCACCCCTCCACTTT; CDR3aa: CASRDSSYNSPLHF
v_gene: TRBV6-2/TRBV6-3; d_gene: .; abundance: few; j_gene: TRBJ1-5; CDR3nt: TGTGCCAGCAGTAAAGTTCATGTGGCGGCTCAGCCCCAGCATTTT; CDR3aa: CASSKVHVAAQPQHF
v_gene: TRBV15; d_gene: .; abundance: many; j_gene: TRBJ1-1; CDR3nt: TGTGCCACCAGCAGAGATAGCCTCGTTCAGACGGTGAACACTGAAGCTTTCTTT; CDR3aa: CATSRDSLVQTVNTEAFF
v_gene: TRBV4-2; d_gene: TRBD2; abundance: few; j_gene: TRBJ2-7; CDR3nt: TGTGCCAGCAGCCACACTAGCGGTTTCGTCTCCTACGAGCAGTACTTC; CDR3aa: CASSHTSGFVSYEQYF
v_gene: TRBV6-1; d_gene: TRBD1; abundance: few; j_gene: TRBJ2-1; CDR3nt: TGTGCCAGCGCACCCCAGGGGGCGGTAGATGAGCAGTTCTTC; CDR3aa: CASAPQGAVDEQFF
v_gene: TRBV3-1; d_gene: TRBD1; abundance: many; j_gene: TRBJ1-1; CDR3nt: TGTGCCAGCAGCCGGGACAGGGGGCTTGGTCAAGCTTTCTTT; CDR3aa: CASSRDRGLGQAFF
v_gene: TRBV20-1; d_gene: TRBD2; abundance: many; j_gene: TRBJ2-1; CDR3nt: TGCAGTGCTAATAAGCGGGATAACGAGCAGTTCTTC; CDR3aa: CSANKRDNEQFF
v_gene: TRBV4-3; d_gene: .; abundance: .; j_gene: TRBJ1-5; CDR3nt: TGCGCCAGCAGCCAAGAGATCGTCAATAGCAATCAGCCCCAGCATTTT; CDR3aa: CASSQEIVNSNQPQHF
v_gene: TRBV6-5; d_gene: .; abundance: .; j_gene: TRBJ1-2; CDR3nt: TGTGCCAGCAGTTCCACTGGGTCGATCCGGTACAGCTATGGCTACACCTTC; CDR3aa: CASSSTGSIRYSYGYTF
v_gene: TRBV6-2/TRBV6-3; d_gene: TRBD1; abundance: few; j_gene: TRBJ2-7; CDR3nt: TGTGCCAGCAGTCCACCCGGGACAGGGGGACACGAGCAGTACTTC; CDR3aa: CASSPPGTGGHEQYF
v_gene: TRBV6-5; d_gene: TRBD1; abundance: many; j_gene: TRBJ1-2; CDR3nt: TGTGCCAGCAGTTACTTGCGGGACAGGGACTATGGCTACACCTTC; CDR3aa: CASSYLRDRDYGYTF
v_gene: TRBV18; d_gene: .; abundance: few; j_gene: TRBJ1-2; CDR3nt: TGTGCCAGCTCAGCCGACAAGAAAGTTGGCTACACCTTC; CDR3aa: CASSADKKVGYTF
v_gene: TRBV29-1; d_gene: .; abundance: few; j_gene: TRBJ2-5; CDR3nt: TGCAGCGTCCTGAGAGAGGGGACCCAAGCGGCGGGGACCCAGTACTTC; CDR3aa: CSVLREGTQAAGTQYF
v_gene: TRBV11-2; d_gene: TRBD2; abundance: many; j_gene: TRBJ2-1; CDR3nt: TGTGCCAGCAGTCGGACTAGCGGCTCCTACAATGAGCAGTTCTTC; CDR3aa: CASSRTSGSYNEQFF
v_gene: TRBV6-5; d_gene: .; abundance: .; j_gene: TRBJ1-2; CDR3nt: TGTACCAGCAGTTTCGCCGGGACTTCTACCGGGGGTGGCTACACCTTC; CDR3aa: CTSSFAGTSTGGGYTF
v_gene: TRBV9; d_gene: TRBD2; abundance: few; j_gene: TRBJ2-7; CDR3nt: TGTGCCAGCAGCCTCACCGCAGGGACTACCTACGAGCAGTACTTC; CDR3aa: CASSLTAGTTYEQYF
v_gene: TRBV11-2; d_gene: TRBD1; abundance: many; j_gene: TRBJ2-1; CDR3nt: TGTGCCAGCACCACGGACAGGGGGCGGTACAATGAGCAGTTCTTC; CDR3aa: CASTTDRGRYNEQFF
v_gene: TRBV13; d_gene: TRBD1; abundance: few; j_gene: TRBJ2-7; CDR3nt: TGTGCCAGCAGCTTCGGGGACAGGGAAACCTACGAGCAGTACTTC; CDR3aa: CASSFGDRETYEQYF
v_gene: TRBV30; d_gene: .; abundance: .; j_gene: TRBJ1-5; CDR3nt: TGTGCCTGGAGTCCAAATAGCAATCAGCCCCAGCATTTT; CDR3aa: CAWSPNSNQPQHF
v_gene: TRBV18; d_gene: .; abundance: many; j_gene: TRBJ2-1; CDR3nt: TGTGCCAGCTCACCCCGACAGGATGAGCAGTTCTTC; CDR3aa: CASSPRQDEQFF
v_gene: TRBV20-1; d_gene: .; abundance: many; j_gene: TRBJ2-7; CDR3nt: TGCAGTGCGCCCGACACGTCGGGATTGAGGTACTTC; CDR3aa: CSAPDTSGLRYF
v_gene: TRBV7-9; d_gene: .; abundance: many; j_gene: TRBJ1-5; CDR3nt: TGTGCCAGCAGCTTAGACGCCCAGCCCCAGCATTTT; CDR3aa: CASSLDAQPQHF
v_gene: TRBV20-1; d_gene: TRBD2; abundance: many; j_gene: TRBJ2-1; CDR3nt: TGCAGTGCTAGCTCTCTAGCGGGAGTGAGATATGAGCAGTTCTTC; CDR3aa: CSASSLAGVRYEQFF
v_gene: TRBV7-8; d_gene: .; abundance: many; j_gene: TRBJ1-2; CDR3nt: TGTGCCAGCAGCTTAAGCCGGGGGCCGAGGGACTATGGCTACACCTTC; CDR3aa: CASSLSRGPRDYGYTF
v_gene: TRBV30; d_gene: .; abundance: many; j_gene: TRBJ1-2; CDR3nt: TGTGCCTGGAGGTGGTCTTATGGCTACACCTTC; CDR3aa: CAWRWSYGYTF
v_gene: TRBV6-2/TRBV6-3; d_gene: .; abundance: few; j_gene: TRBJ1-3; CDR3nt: TGTGCCAGCAGTTCTGACGGTTTCTCTGGAAACACCATATATTTT; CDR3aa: CASSSDGFSGNTIYF
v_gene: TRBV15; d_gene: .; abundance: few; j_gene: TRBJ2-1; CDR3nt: TGTGCCACCAGCCCCGGGGGTATTGAGCAGTTCTTC; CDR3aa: CATSPGGIEQFF
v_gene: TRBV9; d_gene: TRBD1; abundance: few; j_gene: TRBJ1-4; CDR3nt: TGTGCCAGCAGTTCGGGACAGGGTCTAACTGCAACTAATGAAAAACTGTTTTTT; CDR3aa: CASSSGQGLTATNEKLFF
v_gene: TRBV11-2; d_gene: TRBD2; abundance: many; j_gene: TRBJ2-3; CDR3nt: TGTGCCAGCAGCCGAGCGGGGGCTAGCGGGGCAGATACGCAGTATTTT; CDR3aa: CASSRAGASGADTQYF
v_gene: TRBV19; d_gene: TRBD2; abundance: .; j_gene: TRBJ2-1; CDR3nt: TGTGCCAGTGTCAAAAAAGGGGCTAGCGGGAGTAGAACCAATGAGCAGTTCTTC; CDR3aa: CASVKKGASGSRTNEQFF
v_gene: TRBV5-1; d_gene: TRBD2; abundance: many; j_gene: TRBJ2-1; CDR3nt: TGCGCCAGCAGGCAAGCGGGAGGGAGGAACAATGAGCAGTTCTTC; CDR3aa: CASRQAGGRNNEQFF